The rows below give T cell receptor beta chains drawn from one sample of a study of shared clonotypes between healthy human individuals. Profiled with immunoSEQ multiplex PCR; TCRdb holds only in-frame clones, not every one. Of about 1.9 million clones listed, roughly 93% are singletons. Specimen: naive CD8+ T cells from PBMCs. These receptor sequences come from a man aged 18 to 35 in good health. Some clones in this sample may be carry-over from other donors' samples. Both conserved end residues are part of each CDR3. The D gene is left open where the match is weak. Rows give clone size only sometimes, using once, few, many, or a class for an expanded clone.

clone_size | j_call | v_call | d_call | cdr3_nt | cdr3_aa
- | TRBJ1-5 | TRBV5-6 | - | TGTGCCAGCAGCTTGTGGGGATTTAGCAATCAGCCCCAGCATTTT | CASSLWGFSNQPQHF
- | TRBJ1-3 | TRBV7-3 | - | TGTGCCAGCAGCCTGACAGACTCTGGAAACACCATATATTTT | CASSLTDSGNTIYF
- | TRBJ2-3 | TRBV27 | TRBD2 | TGTGCCAGCAAGGCGGGAGCGTCTAGCACAGATACGCAGTATTTT | CASKAGASSTDTQYF
- | TRBJ1-2 | TRBV25-1 | - | TGTGCCAGCGCGAGCCGGGGGAACTATGGCTACACCTTC | CASASRGNYGYTF
- | TRBJ2-1 | TRBV28 | - | TGTGCCAGCAGCTACCCCGGGCTAGCGAACAATGAGCAGTTCTTC | CASSYPGLANNEQFF
- | TRBJ2-3 | TRBV6-5 | - | TGTGCCAGCAGTTACTCGATTCAGGGCACAGATACGCAGTATTTT | CASSYSIQGTDTQYF
few | TRBJ1-5 | TRBV29-1 | - | TGCAGCGTTGCGGGTCGTCAGCCCCAGCATTTT | CSVAGRQPQHF
- | TRBJ1-1 | TRBV19 | - | TGTGCCAGTATCCCTACCAAGGGGTGGAACACTGAAGCTTTCTTT | CASIPTKGWNTEAFF
- | TRBJ2-5 | TRBV27 | TRBD2 | TGTGCCAGCAGTTTATTCCCTAGCGGGAGCGCTGAGACCCAGTACTTC | CASSLFPSGSAETQYF
- | TRBJ1-4 | TRBV5-6 | - | TGTGCCAGCAGCTTGGGAGGGCAGAATGAAAAACTGTTTTTT | CASSLGGQNEKLFF
- | TRBJ2-7 | TRBV11-1 | - | TGTGCCAGCAGCTTAGAGCGGGCGTACGAGCAGTACTTC | CASSLERAYEQYF
- | TRBJ1-2 | TRBV18 | - | TGTGCCAGCTCACCACCGGGCAGGGCTGATCTACGGGGCTACTACACCTTC | CASSPPGRADLRGYYTF
- | TRBJ2-7 | TRBV5-4 | TRBD2 | TGTGCCAGCAGCTCGCGGGAGAACTACGAGCAGTACTTC | CASSSRENYEQYF
- | TRBJ2-6 | TRBV7-6 | - | TGTGCCAGCAGCCGGGAGTCCGGCTCTGGGGCCAACGTCCTGACTTTC | CASSRESGSGANVLTF